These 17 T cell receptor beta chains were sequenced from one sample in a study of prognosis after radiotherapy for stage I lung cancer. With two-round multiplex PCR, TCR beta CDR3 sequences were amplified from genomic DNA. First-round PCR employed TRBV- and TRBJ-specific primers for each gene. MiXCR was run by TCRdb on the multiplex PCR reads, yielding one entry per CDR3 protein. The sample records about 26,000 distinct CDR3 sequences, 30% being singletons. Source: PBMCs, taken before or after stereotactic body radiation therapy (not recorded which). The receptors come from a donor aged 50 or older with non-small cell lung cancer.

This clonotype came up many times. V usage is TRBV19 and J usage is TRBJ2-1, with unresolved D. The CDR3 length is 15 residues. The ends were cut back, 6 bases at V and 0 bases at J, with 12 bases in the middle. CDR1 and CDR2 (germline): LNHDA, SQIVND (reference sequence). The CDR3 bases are TGTGCCAGTAGCAGTGGGTCGACCTCCTACAATGAGCAGTTCTTC. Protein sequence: CASSSGSTSYNEQFF.

CDR3 sequence reads: CSAKQGVLGYTF. In DNA form, the CDR3 reads TGCAGTGCTAAACAGGGGGTTCTTGGCTACACCTTC. The V gene is TRBV20-1, the J gene TRBJ1-2, with 8 positions matching TRBD1. With 4 bases clipped from V and 7 bases from J, the junction kept 5 bases outside the gene matches. Germline V lookup: CDR1 DFQATT, CDR2 SNEGSKA (reference sequence). The CDR3 covers 12 residues.

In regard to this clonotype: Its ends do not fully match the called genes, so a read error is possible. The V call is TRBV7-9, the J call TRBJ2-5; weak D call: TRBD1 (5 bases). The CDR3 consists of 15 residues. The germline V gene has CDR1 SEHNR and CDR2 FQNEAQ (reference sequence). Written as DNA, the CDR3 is TGTGCCGGCAGTTCCGACTGGGGCAAACAAGAGACCCAGTACTTC. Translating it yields CAGSSDWGKQETQYF.

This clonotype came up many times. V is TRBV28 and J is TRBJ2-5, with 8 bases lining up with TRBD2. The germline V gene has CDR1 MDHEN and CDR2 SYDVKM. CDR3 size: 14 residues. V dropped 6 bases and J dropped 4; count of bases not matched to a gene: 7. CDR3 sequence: CASRLAGRGETQYF. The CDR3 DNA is TGTGCCAGCAGGTTAGCGGGGAGGGGAGAGACCCAGTACTTC. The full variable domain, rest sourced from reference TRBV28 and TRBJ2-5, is DVKVTQSSRYLVKRTGEKVFLECVQDMDHENMFWYRQDPGLGLRLIYFSYDVKMKEKGDIPEGYSVSREKKERFSLILESASTNQTSMYLCASRLAGRGETQYFGPGTRLLVL.

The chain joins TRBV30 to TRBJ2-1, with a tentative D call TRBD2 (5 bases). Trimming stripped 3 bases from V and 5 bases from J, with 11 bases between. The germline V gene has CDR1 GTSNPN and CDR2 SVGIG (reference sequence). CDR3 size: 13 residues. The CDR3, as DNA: TGTGCCTGGAGACGGGGAGTACACAATGAGCAGTTCTTC. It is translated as CAWRRGVHNEQFF.

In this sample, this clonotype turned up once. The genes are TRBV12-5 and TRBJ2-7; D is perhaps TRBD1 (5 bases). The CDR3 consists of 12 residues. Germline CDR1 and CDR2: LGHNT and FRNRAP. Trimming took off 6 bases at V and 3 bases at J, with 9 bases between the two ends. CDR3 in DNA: TGTGCTAGTGGACCGACAGTCTACGAGCAGTACTTC. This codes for CASGPTVYEQYF.

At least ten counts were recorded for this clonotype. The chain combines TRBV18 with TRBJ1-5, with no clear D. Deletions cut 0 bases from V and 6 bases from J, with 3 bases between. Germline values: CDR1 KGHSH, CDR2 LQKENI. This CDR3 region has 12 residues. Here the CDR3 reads CASSPPPQPQHF. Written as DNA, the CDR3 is TGTGCCAGCTCACCACCCCCTCAGCCCCAGCATTTT.

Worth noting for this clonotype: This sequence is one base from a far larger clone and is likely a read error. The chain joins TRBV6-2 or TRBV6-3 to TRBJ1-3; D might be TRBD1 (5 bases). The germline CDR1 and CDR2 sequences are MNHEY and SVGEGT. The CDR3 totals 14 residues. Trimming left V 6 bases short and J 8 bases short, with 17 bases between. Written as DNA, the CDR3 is TGTGCCAGCAGACTGGCTTGGATAGGGGACACCATATATTTT. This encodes CASRLAWIGDTIYF.

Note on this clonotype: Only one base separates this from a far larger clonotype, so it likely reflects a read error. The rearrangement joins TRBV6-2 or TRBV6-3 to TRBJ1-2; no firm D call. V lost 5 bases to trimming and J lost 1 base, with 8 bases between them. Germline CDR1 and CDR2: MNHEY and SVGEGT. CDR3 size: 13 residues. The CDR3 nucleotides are TGTGCCAGCAGTCGAGAAGTTAACTATGGCTACACCTTC. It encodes CASSREVNYGYTF.

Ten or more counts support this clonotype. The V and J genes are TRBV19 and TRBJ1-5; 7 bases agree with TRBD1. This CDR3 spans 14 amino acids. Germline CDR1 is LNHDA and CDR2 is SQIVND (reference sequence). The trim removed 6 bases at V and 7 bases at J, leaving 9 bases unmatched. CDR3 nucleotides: TGTGCCAGTAGCGAACACAGGGGAGGGCAGCCCCAGCATTTT. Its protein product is CASSEHRGGQPQHF. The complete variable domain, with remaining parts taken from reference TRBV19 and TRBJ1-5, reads DGGITQSPKYLFRKEGQNVTLSCEQNLNHDAMYWYRQDPGQGLRLIYYSQIVNDFQKGDIAEGYSVSREKKESFPLTVTSAQKNPTAFYLCASSEHRGGQPQHFGDGTRLSIL.

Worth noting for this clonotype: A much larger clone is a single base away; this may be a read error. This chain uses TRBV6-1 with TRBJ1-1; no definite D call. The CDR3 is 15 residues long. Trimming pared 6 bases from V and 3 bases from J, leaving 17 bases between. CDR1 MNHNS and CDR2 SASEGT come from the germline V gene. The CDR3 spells CASSPYRCVDTEAFF. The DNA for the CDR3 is TGTGCCAGCAGCCCATATCGGTGTGTGGACACTGAAGCTTTCTTT.

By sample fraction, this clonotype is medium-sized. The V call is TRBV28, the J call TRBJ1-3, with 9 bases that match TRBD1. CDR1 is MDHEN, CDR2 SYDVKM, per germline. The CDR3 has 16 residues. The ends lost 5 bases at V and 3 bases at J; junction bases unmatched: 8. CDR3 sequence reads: CASSRERTGVGNTIYF. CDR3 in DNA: TGTGCCAGCAGTCGGGAAAGGACAGGGGTTGGAAACACCATATATTTT.

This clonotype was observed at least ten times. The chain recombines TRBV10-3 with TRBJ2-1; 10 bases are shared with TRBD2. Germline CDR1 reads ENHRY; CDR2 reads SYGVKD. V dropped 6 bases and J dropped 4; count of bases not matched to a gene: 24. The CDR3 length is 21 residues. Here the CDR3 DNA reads TGTGCCATCAGCCCCGGTTTCGACTTAGCCTGGATAGCGGGGGGATACAATGAGCAGTTCTTC. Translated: CAISPGFDLAWIAGGYNEQFF.

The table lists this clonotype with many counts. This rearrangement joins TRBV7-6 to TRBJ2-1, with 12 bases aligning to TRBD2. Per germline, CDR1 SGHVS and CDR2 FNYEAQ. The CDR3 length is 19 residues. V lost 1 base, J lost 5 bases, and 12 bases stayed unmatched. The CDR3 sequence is CASSLEGLAGGPGHNEQFF. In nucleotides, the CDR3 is TGTGCCAGCAGCTTAGAGGGGCTAGCGGGGGGGCCGGGGCACAATGAGCAGTTCTTC.

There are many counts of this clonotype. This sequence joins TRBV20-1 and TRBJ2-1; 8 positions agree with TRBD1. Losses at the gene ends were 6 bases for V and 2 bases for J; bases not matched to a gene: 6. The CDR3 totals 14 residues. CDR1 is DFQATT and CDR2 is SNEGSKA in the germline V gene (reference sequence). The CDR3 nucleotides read TGCAGTGCCACGGGACAGGTTACCTACAATGAGCAGTTCTTC. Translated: CSATGQVTYNEQFF.

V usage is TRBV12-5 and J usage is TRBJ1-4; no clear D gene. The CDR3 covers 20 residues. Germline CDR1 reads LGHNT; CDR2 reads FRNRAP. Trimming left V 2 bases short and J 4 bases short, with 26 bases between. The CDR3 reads CASGLPPPPDGAGSNEKLFF. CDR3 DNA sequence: TGTGCTAGTGGTTTGCCCCCCCCCCCAGACGGAGCGGGAAGTAATGAAAAACTGTTTTTT.

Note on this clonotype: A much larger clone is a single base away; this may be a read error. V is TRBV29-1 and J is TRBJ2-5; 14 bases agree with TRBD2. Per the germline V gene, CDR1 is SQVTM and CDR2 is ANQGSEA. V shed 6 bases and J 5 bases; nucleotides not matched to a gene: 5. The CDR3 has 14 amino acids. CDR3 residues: CSVSGTSGSETQYF. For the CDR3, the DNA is TGCAGCGTCTCCGGGACTAGCGGGAGTGAGACCCAGTACTTC.